This T cell receptor beta chain was captured by sequencing in a study of neoadjuvant anti-PD-1 for oral cavity cancer. This clone was found a few times. The data were produced by immunoSEQ multiplex PCR, yet TCRdb's version contains in-frame clones alone and is incomplete. The sample lists tens of thousands of clones; 26% were seen once. Time point reported: after neoadjuvant nivolumab, at surgical resection. Patients were newly diagnosed with stage II-IVA oral cavity squamous cell carcinoma without prior systemic or radiation treatment. Trimming left V 4 bases short and J 6 bases short, with 14 bases between. The CDR3 consists of 14 residues. The germline gives CDR1 SGHDN, CDR2 FVKESK.

The sequencing used tumor tissue, collected after nivolumab (anti-PD-1) treatment. This TCR was sampled from a person between 40 and 80 years old with oral cavity squamous cell carcinoma. The chain combines TRBV14 with TRBJ2-3, with no clear D. DNA for the CDR3: TGTGCCAGCAGCCCCATAGTCGACGTCGATACGCAGTATTTT. Translation gives CASSPIVDVDTQYF.